What follows are 21 T cell receptor beta chains derived from one specimen sequenced in a study of beta chain features in type 1 diabetes. Regarding the study as a whole: TCRB CDR3 length was moderately but significantly reduced in all four CD4+ subsets of Type 1 diabetes patients.

Their target antigens are unknown. All of the isolated RNA was reverse transcribed, so expressed TCRB transcripts were sequenced. The assay was immunoSEQ multiplex PCR, and TCRdb's table has in-frame clones only and misses some. The sample contains approximately 240,000 clones, 15% to 20% of which appear only once. Sequencing used naive CD4+ T cells from blood. Receptors were obtained from a man between 25 and 39 years old with type 1 diabetes.

The table lists this clone with a few counts. The chain is built from TRBV29-1 and TRBJ2-5; either TRBD1 or TRBD2 may fit D (6 bases each). CDR3 length: 13 amino acids. Looked up from germline, CDR1 is SQVTM and CDR2 is ANQGSEA. Trimming removed 7 bases from V and 6 bases from J, with 18 bases in between. This chain's CDR3 is CSGDPQGRKTQYF. The CDR3 DNA reads as TGCAGCGGAGACCCCCAGGGGAGGAAGACCCAGTACTTC.

The chain is built from TRBV29-1 and TRBJ1-3; 8 bases are a match to TRBD1. The CDR3 has 14 amino acids. Trimming at V came to 7 bases and at J to 0 bases, leaving 5 bases not matched to a gene. Per germline, CDR1 SQVTM and CDR2 ANQGSEA. DNA for the CDR3: TGCAGCGGGGGGGACAGGAGCTCTGGAAACACCATATATTTT. Its protein is CSGGDRSSGNTIYF. The full variable domain, with the rest looked up from reference TRBV29-1 and TRBJ1-3, is SAVISQKPSRDICQRGTSLTIQCQVDSQVTMMFWYRQQPGQSLTLIATANQGSEATYESGFVIDKFPISRPNLTFSTLTVSNMSPEDSSIYLCSGGDRSSGNTIYFGEGSWLTVV.

The table lists this clone with a few counts. The J gene is TRBJ2-1, the V gene TRBV7-8; TRBD2 aligns across 11 bases. In germline, CDR1 is SGHVS, CDR2 FQNEAQ. CDR3 length: 15 amino acids. With V trimmed by 3 bases and J by 4 bases, 2 bases remained unmatched. CDR3 protein: CASSFTSGSYNEQFF. The CDR3 nucleotides read TGTGCCAGCAGCTTCACTAGCGGGAGTTACAATGAGCAGTTCTTC.

V gene TRBV29-1 combines with J gene TRBJ2-7; D possibly corresponds to TRBD1 (6 bases). Trimming removed 6 bases at V and 2 bases at J, with 14 bases between. This CDR3 has 13 amino acids. The germline V gene has CDR1 SQVTM and CDR2 ANQGSEA. This CDR3 reads CSVVRGIPYEQYF. The CDR3 DNA is TGCAGCGTCGTTAGGGGGATCCCCTACGAGCAGTACTTC.

This clone was detected once. This chain uses TRBV6-1 with TRBJ2-5; 7 bases fit TRBD2. The CDR3 loop spans 15 amino acids. The junction had 10 bases not matched to a gene; V was cut back by 6 bases and J by 3 bases. CDR1 and CDR2 from the germline V gene are MNHNS and SASEGT. CDR3 residues: CASSAIGAGEETQYF. The CDR3 DNA follows: TGTGCCAGCAGCGCCATCGGGGCGGGGGAAGAGACCCAGTACTTC.

This clone turned up a few times. The chain joins TRBV4-1 to TRBJ1-2; possibly TRBD1 for D (6 bases). The CDR3 sequence is 14 residues long. V was shortened by 3 bases and J by 2 bases, with 10 bases between the two germline ends. Germline V lookup: CDR1 MGHRA, CDR2 YSYEKL. The DNA for the CDR3 is TGCGCCAGCAGCCAGAATCAGGGGAACTATGGCTACACCTTC. Protein sequence: CASSQNQGNYGYTF.

J is TRBJ2-1 and V is TRBV30; no definite D call. Germline loops: CDR1 GTSNPN, CDR2 SVGIG (reference sequence). Between the trimmed V and J ends, which lost 0 bases and 11 bases, there was a span of 14 bases. The CDR3 has 13 residues. CDR3 sequence: CAWSVQSSFQQFF. As DNA, the CDR3 is TGTGCCTGGAGTGTACAGTCCTCGTTTCAGCAGTTCTTC.

The V call is TRBV5-1, the J call TRBJ2-1; TRBD1 is a possible D gene (6 bases). The CDR3 loop spans 16 amino acids. The germline CDR1 and CDR2 sequences are SGHRS and YFSETQ. V gave up 0 bases and J gave up 5 bases, with 15 bases separating them. Written as DNA, the CDR3 is TGCGCCAGCAGCTTGGATCCCACAGGGCCGAACAATGAGCAGTTCTTC. Amino acids: CASSLDPTGPNNEQFF.

This clone has a handful of counts. The V and J genes are TRBV28 and TRBJ2-1; a weak D match, TRBD1 (5 bases). The germline CDR1 and CDR2 sequences are MDHEN and SYDVKM. CDR3 length: 12 amino acids. Trimming removed 3 bases at V and 9 bases at J, with 9 bases between. CDR3 sequence: CASSLYRGEQFF. The DNA for the CDR3 is TGTGCCAGCAGTTTGTATAGGGGTGAGCAGTTCTTC.

In its sample, this clone was seen a few times. The CDR3 here is CASSVLSGTSGNTIYF. CDR3 bases: TGTGCCAGCAGCGTATTATCCGGGACCTCTGGAAACACCATATATTTT. V gene TRBV9 combines with J gene TRBJ1-3; a weak D match, TRBD1 (5 bases). The CDR3 spans 16 residues. V lost 1 base to trimming and J lost 0 bases, with 11 bases between them. CDR1 SGDLS and CDR2 YYNGEE come from the germline V gene.

The chain joins TRBV28 to TRBJ2-1; 16 nucleotides match TRBD2. The CDR3 is 16 amino acids. With V trimmed by 9 bases and J by 4 bases, 6 bases remained unmatched. Germline V gene data show CDR1 as MDHEN and CDR2 as SYDVKM. CDR3 in DNA: TGTGCCAGTGGGACTAGCGGGAGGGCCTTTTACAATGAGCAGTTCTTC. Protein product: CASGTSGRAFYNEQFF.

J is TRBJ2-4 and V is TRBV30; D remains ambiguous. V was cut by 2 bases and J by 5 bases, with 7 bases left in between. The CDR3 sequence is 12 residues long. Germline assignment: CDR1 GTSNPN and CDR2 SVGIG (reference sequence). The DNA of the CDR3 is TGTGCCTGGAGTCCCTCGGAAAACATTCAGTACTTC. The encoded protein is CAWSPSENIQYF. Full variable domain (remainder filled in from reference TRBV30 and TRBJ2-4): SQTIHQWPATLVQPVGSPLSLECTVEGTSNPNLYWYRQAAGRGLQLLFYSVGIGQISSEVPQNLSASRPQDRQFILSSKKLLLSDSGFYLCAWSPSENIQYFGAGTRLSVL.

The chain couples TRBV28 to TRBJ1-4; D gene ambiguous. Per germline, CDR1 MDHEN and CDR2 SYDVKM. Trimming shortened V by 4 bases and J by 14 bases, and 11 bases separated the two germline ends. The CDR3 is made up of 11 amino acids. The CDR3 DNA reads as TGTGCCAGCAGTTCACGATCTGTCCTGTTTTTT. It encodes CASSSRSVLFF.

There are a few counts of this clone. V usage is TRBV4-3 and J usage is TRBJ2-3; D perhaps matches TRBD2 (7 bases). CDR3 length: 17 residues. Trimming removed 0 bases at V and 1 base at J, with 14 bases between. Germline assignment: CDR1 LGHNA and CDR2 YSLEER. CDR3 DNA: TGCGCCAGCAGCCAAGATTTGCGGGGGCTTGGCACAGATACGCAGTATTTT. Encoded protein: CASSQDLRGLGTDTQYF.

A few counts support this clone. V usage is TRBV5-1 and J usage is TRBJ2-3, with a possible D match to TRBD1 (6 bases). Trimming pared 4 bases from V and 3 bases from J, leaving 9 bases between. Germline V gene data show CDR1 as SGHRS and CDR2 as YFSETQ. The CDR3 covers 13 residues. The CDR3 region is CASSRGQTDTQYF. CDR3 DNA: TGCGCCAGCAGCAGAGGACAGACAGATACGCAGTATTTT.

This clone was observed a handful of times. The sample carries other DNA sequences with the same CDR3. The rearrangement joins TRBV29-1 to TRBJ1-5, with D perhaps TRBD1 (5 bases). The CDR3 is made up of 14 amino acids. V shed 6 bases and J shed 0 bases, with 12 bases lying between them. CDR1 and CDR2 (germline): SQVTM, ANQGSEA. The chain's CDR3 is CSVAGTNSNQPQHF. The CDR3 DNA reads as TGCAGCGTCGCTGGGACCAATAGCAATCAGCCCCAGCATTTT.

The chain couples TRBV7-9 to TRBJ2-3; D not resolved. Germline V gives CDR1 SEHNR, CDR2 FQNEAQ (reference sequence). Trimming shortened V by 5 bases and J by 5 bases, and 8 bases separated the two germline ends. The CDR3 is 12 residues long. CDR3 sequence reads: CASSPDEDTQYF. For the CDR3, the DNA is TGTGCCAGCAGCCCGGACGAAGATACGCAGTATTTT.

This clone was observed a handful of times. The chain combines TRBV5-1 with TRBJ2-1; D unresolved. The CDR3 sequence is 15 residues long. Germline-derived CDR1 and CDR2 are SGHRS and YFSETQ. V lost 3 bases, J lost 0 bases, and 10 bases lay in between. The CDR3 region has the DNA TGCGCCAGCAGCTCCGTACAGAACTCCTACAATGAGCAGTTCTTC. It encodes CASSSVQNSYNEQFF. Full variable domain (rest looked up from reference TRBV5-1 and TRBJ2-1): KAGVTQTPRYLIKTRGQQVTLSCSPISGHRSVSWYQQTPGQGLQFLFEYFSETQRNKGNFPGRFSGRQFSNSRSEMNVSTLELGDSALYLCASSSVQNSYNEQFFGPGTRLTVL.

The sample holds a few counts of this clone. This chain connects TRBV28 to TRBJ2-7, with D tentatively TRBD1 (5 bases). With 6 bases removed from V and 5 bases from J, the gap between germline ends came to 20 bases. This CDR3 has 15 amino acids. Germline assignment: CDR1 MDHEN and CDR2 SYDVKM. The CDR3 DNA reads as TGTGCCAGCAGGAACGCCGGGCCCCGGACACACGAGCAGTACTTC. Protein sequence: CASRNAGPRTHEQYF.

This clone showed up just a few times. This chain links TRBV30 with TRBJ1-3; D not resolved. V was shortened by 0 bases and J by 4 bases, with 13 bases between the two germline ends. The germline V gene encodes CDR1 GTSNPN and CDR2 SVGIG (reference sequence). The CDR3 loop spans 15 amino acids. This CDR3 reads CAWSVTGSGGNTIYF. The CDR3 coding sequence is TGTGCCTGGAGTGTAACGGGTTCGGGCGGAAACACCATATATTTT.

This rearrangement joins TRBV2 to TRBJ2-1, with TRBD2 matching 9 bases. The CDR3 length is 15 residues. With 6 bases clipped from V and 0 bases from J, the junction kept 3 bases outside the gene matches. Germline V lookup: CDR1 SNHLY, CDR2 FYNNEI. The CDR3 protein is CASRVSGSSYNEQFF. In DNA form, the CDR3 reads TGTGCCAGCAGAGTTAGCGGGAGCTCCTACAATGAGCAGTTCTTC. The whole variable domain, filled in from reference TRBV2 and TRBJ2-1, reads EPEVTQTPSHQVTQMGQEVILRCVPISNHLYFYWYRQILGQKVEFLVSFYNNEISEKSEIFDDQFSVERPDGSNFTLKIRSTKLEDSAMYFCASRVSGSSYNEQFFGPGTRLTVL.